This T cell receptor beta chain was captured in a study of blood T cells in healthy people across ages. Study-wide context: Template-switching capture recovered about one barcoded beta molecule per two T cells.

The use of a sample-barcoded 5' primer and a J-beta primer mix characterized a second PCR of roughly 6 to 11 cycles. MiXCR, run by TCRdb on the 5' RACE reads, gives a single entry per CDR3 protein. In the table there are approximately 1,000,000 distinct CDR3 sequences, more than 30% of which are singletons. From germline, CDR1 is SQVTM and CDR2 ANQGSEA. The CDR3 contains 11 residues. With 7 bases removed from V and 5 bases from J, the gap between germline ends came to 9 bases. The sequencing input was blood. This sequence originates from a man aged 18 to 29 in good health. The V and J genes are TRBV29-1 and TRBJ2-1; D is uncertain. CDR3 coding DNA: TGCAGCGCCCCTTGGAACAATGAGCAGTTCTTC. Translating it yields CSAPWNNEQFF.